These T cell receptor beta chains were read from a single sample in a study of CD4 T cells in relation to SARS-CoV-2 and coronaviruses. These receptors' antigens are unknown. The assay was immunoSEQ multiplex PCR, and TCRdb's table has in-frame clones only and misses some. This sample yields 10,000 to 15,000 clones, of which 69% are seen a single time; approximately 8% belongs to the top ten. The sequencing sample was made of CD4+ T cells from PBMCs, cultured in vitro. The source of these receptors is a human donor in good health. Both conserved end residues are part of each CDR3. Each record gives: V gene, CDR3 protein.

>TRBV28
CASSPTQGRADTQYF
>TRBV11-3
CASSPQTSGANNEQFF
>TRBV5-1
CASSLASTADQPQHF
>TRBV18
CASSPRQGVTEAFF
>TRBV6-5
CASSYGQGYQPQHF
>TRBV5-1
CASSLVTGDYNEQFF
>TRBV24-1
CATSDHTGTPDTQYF
>TRBV19
CASSPDRGVGYEQYF
>TRBV5-1
CASSQPGQRNTEAFF
>TRBV10-3
CAISESIGLAGYEQYF
>TRBV5-1
CASSLMINTYEQYF
>TRBV29-1
CSVGKGTAPNYGYTF
>TRBV6-6
CASSYSILAGLSEQFF
>TRBV27
CASSLALAFSTDTQYF